The 9 T cell receptor beta chains below come from one sample, sequenced in a study of cytomegalovirus exposure and HLA in healthy donors. The PCR ran on 60 Vbeta and 13 Jbeta primers. Clones were sequenced by immunoSEQ multiplex PCR, and TCRdb holds only the in-frame ones, with some missing. The table includes about 110,000 clones, approximately 83% detected once. Sequenced: PBMCs. These receptors were taken from a man aged 40-49 years in good health and CMV-seronegative.

CDR3 nucleotide sequence: TGTGCCAGCAAAATTACACCCGGGACAGGGAACTATGGCTACACCTTC. Residues: CASKITPGTGNYGYTF. V and J are TRBV28 and TRBJ1-2; 9 bases are a match to TRBD1. J gave up 2 bases and V 7 bases, and 11 bases lay outside the gene matches. This CDR3 comprises 16 residues. CDR1 is MDHEN and CDR2 is SYDVKM in the germline V gene.

J is TRBJ2-2 and V is TRBV19, with 12 bases aligning to TRBD2. Germline V lookup: CDR1 LNHDA, CDR2 SQIVND (reference sequence). V was clipped by 9 bases and J by 4 bases; unmatched bases: 6. The CDR3 loop spans 15 amino acids. The CDR3: CASKPGLAGTGELFF. The CDR3 coding sequence is TGTGCCAGCAAGCCGGGACTAGCGGGCACCGGGGAGCTGTTTTTT.

The rearrangement joins TRBV5-4 to TRBJ2-5; weak D call: TRBD2 (7 bases). Per germline, CDR1 SGHNT and CDR2 YYREEE (reference sequence). V was trimmed by 2 bases and J by 4 bases, leaving 15 bases between them. This CDR3 contains 15 residues. The CDR3 nucleotides read TGTGCCAGCAGCTTCGACCGGGGGGCGAGAGAGACCCAGTACTTC. This translates into CASSFDRGARETQYF. The whole variable domain, filled in from reference TRBV5-4 and TRBJ2-5, reads ETGVTQSPTHLIKTRGQQVTLRCSSQSGHNTVSWYQQALGQGPQFIFQYYREEENGRGNFPPRFSGLQFPNYSSELNVNALELDDSALYLCASSFDRGARETQYFGPGTRLLVL.

V usage is TRBV5-1 and J usage is TRBJ2-1, with 10 bases matching TRBD2. CDR3 length: 14 amino acids. Germline CDR1 reads SGHRS; CDR2 reads YFSETQ. J was trimmed by 9 bases and V by 4 bases; bases with no gene match: 7. For the CDR3, the DNA is TGCGCCAGCAGCCCCCAGCGGGGGGGCCGTGAGCAGTTCTTC. Its translation: CASSPQRGGREQFF.

The chain joins TRBV28 to TRBJ1-5, with D maybe TRBD1 (5 bases). Germline V lookup: CDR1 MDHEN, CDR2 SYDVKM. The V and J ends lost 7 bases and 5 bases respectively, with 15 bases between them. CDR3 size: 14 residues. CDR3 coding DNA: TGTGCCAGCATCCTTTGGGGGGACGATCAGCCCCAGCATTTT. Its translation is CASILWGDDQPQHF.

This chain links TRBV2 with TRBJ2-6; 9 bases line up with TRBD1. CDR3 length equals 16 residues. Germline V gives CDR1 SNHLY, CDR2 FYNNEI. The V segment lost 6 bases and the J segment 7 bases; nucleotides outside the gene matches: 10. The CDR3 DNA follows: TGTGCCAGCAGCCCATCAGGACAGGGGTTAGCCAACGTCCTGACTTTC. Amino acid sequence: CASSPSGQGLANVLTF.

The chain joins TRBV18 to TRBJ2-6; 12 nucleotides match TRBD1. Germline CDR1 and CDR2: KGHSH and LQKENI. The CDR3 has 15 amino acids. The CDR3 protein is CVTGQGASGANVLTF. The CDR3 DNA is TGTGTCACGGGACAGGGGGCCTCTGGGGCCAACGTCCTGACTTTC.

The V and J genes are TRBV5-5 and TRBJ1-2; 9 bases fit TRBD1. Germline V lookup: CDR1 SGHKS, CDR2 YYEKEE (reference sequence). V gave up 3 bases and J gave up 4 bases; unmatched junction bases: 4. This CDR3 region has 14 residues. The CDR3 loop is CASSSLDRGYGYTF. CDR3 coding DNA: TGTGCCAGCAGCTCTCTGGACAGGGGCTATGGCTACACCTTC. The variable domain in full, with the rest retrieved from reference TRBV5-5 and TRBJ1-2, is DAGVTQSPTHLIKTRGQQVTLRCSPISGHKSVSWYQQVLGQGPQFIFQYYEKEERGRGNFPDRFSARQFPNYSSELNVNALLLGDSALYLCASSSLDRGYGYTFGSGTRLTVV.

This rearrangement joins TRBV7-6 to TRBJ1-6; D uncertain. The length of the CDR3 is 17 residues. With 1 base removed from V and 5 bases from J, the gap between germline ends came to 15 bases. Germline V gives CDR1 SGHVS, CDR2 FNYEAQ. CDR3 loop: CASSLDPRGKNNSPLHF. In DNA form, the CDR3 reads TGTGCCAGCAGCTTAGATCCCAGAGGGAAGAATAATTCACCCCTCCACTTT.